These 8 T cell receptor beta chains were sequenced from one sample in a study of tumor-infiltrating lymphocytes in primary liver carcinoma (TCRdb year 2017). Without any cell sorting, total RNA and DNA were extracted together from approximately 20-30 mg of bulk tissue using the AllPrep DNA/RNA mini kit. Data came from an Illumina HiSeq 2500. A constant-region primer and ProtoScript II reverse transcriptase were used to reverse-transcribe TCRbeta-specific cDNA from roughly 480 ng total RNA. Three nested multiplex PCR rounds, following a slightly modified ARM-PCR procedure, were used to build the TCRbeta libraries. The first two PCR rounds used multiplex TRBV1-TRBV30 forward primers with a Cbeta reverse primer, each for 10 cycles. TCRdb took the public reads, trimmed them with fastp at Q25, ran MiXCR for clone calling and kept in-frame beta chains. A single entry per CDR3 protein holds the most common genes and DNA from its merged rows. For this sample there are 100,000 to 150,000 distinct CDR3 sequences; roughly 69% appear just once. In total, the top ten clones hold approximately 10% of the sample.

The sample was liver tumor tissue from sampling region 1. Per the publication, the cell subset or site label means: tumor region T1, superior pole. Receptors were obtained from a woman between 55 and 75 years old with primary liver carcinoma and hepatitis B virus infection.

With respect to this clonotype: One end of the junction is discordant with germline, which a read error may explain. The chain carries TRBV29-1 and TRBJ2-7, with 11 bases that match TRBD2. The CDR3 covers 14 residues. Germline loops: CDR1 SQVTM, CDR2 ANQGSEA. The CDR3: CGVGGGLAGREQYF. CDR3 coding DNA: TGCGGCGTTGGGGGAGGACTAGCGGGTCGGGAGCAGTACTTC.

This chain links TRBV19 with TRBJ2-1; 14 bases line up with TRBD2. The CDR3 runs 15 residues. V dropped 6 bases and J dropped 6; count of bases not matched to a gene: 4. CDR1 and CDR2 (germline): LNHDA, SQIVND (reference sequence). The CDR3 coding sequence is TGTGCCAGTAGGACGGGACTAGCGGGAGTCAATGAGCAGTTCTTC. It is translated as CASRTGLAGVNEQFF.

As regards this clonotype: A much larger clone differs by one base, so this may be a read error. This chain connects TRBV5-8 to TRBJ2-5, with 11 bases lining up with TRBD1. The CDR3 is 15 residues long. Per germline, CDR1 SGHTS and CDR2 YDEGEE. CDR3 nucleotides: TGTGTCAGCAGCTTCCGGACAGGGGGCGTGGAGACCCAGTACTTC. Translation: CVSSFRTGGVETQYF.

Of note for this clonotype: The germline gene is not matched at one end of the junction; a read error may be the cause. The rearrangement links TRBV11-3 to TRBJ2-2; 9 bases match TRBD2. Germline CDR1 SGHNT, CDR2 YENEEA. The CDR3 is 17 amino acids. Here the CDR3 reads CASSLGSLAGNTVELVF. In nucleotides, the CDR3 is TGTGCCAGCAGCTTAGGCAGTCTAGCGGGAAACACCGTGGAGCTGGTTTTT. Filled out from reference TRBV11-3 and TRBJ2-2, the complete variable domain reads EAGVVQSPRYKIIEKKQPVAFWCNPISGHNTLYWYLQNLGQGPELLIRYENEEAVDDSQLPKDRFSAERLKGVDSTLKIQPAELGDSAVYLCASSLGSLAGNTVELVFGEGSRLTVL.

In the case of this clonotype: Possible read error: a much larger clone is one base away. The chain has TRBV29-1 and TRBJ2-7; D is unresolved. Germline V lookup: CDR1 SQVTM, CDR2 ANQGSEA. The CDR3 is 12 residues long. Trimming left V 7 bases short and J 7 bases short, with 17 bases between. The CDR3 is CSAGKGLGEQYF. In DNA, the CDR3 is TGCAGCGCTGGAAAAGGTCTGGGGGAGCAGTACTTC.

A word on this clonotype: This may come from a read error, since a much larger clone is one base off. For the CDR3, the DNA is TGTGCCAGCAGGGATCCGGGACCAGCGGGAGGGAATACGGGGACAGATACGCAGTATTTT. Protein: CASRDPGPAGGNTGTDTQYF. This chain joins TRBV12-3 or TRBV12-4 and TRBJ2-3; 10 bases are shared with TRBD2. The CDR3 sequence is 20 residues long. J lost 3 bases, V lost 6 bases, and 21 bases had no gene match.

The chain couples TRBV11-2 to TRBJ2-7; D uncertain. Trimming left V 1 base short and J 7 bases short, with 17 bases between. The CDR3 contains 15 residues. Germline lookup yields CDR1 SGHAT and CDR2 FQNNGV. CDR3 amino acids: CASSLAPRHTSEQYF. CDR3 in DNA: TGTGCCAGCAGCTTAGCCCCACGCCATACGTCTGAGCAGTACTTC.

Comments on this clonotype: Possible read error: a much larger clone is one base away. The chain links TRBV10-3 to TRBJ2-1, with TRBD1 matching over 8 bases. This CDR3 contains 13 residues. Germline-derived CDR1 and CDR2 are ENHRY and SYGVKD. The CDR3 reads CANRGTGYNEHFF. As DNA, the CDR3 is TGTGCCAATAGGGGGACAGGATACAATGAGCATTTCTTC.